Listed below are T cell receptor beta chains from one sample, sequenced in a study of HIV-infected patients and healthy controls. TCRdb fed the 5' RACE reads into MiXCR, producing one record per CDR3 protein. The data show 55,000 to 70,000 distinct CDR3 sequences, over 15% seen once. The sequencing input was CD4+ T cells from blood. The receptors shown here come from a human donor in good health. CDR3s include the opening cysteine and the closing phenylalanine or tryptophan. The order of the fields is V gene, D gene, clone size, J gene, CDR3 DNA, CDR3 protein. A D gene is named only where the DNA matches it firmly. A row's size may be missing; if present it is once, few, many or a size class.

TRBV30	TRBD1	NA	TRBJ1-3	TGTGCCTGGAGTGCACCACAGGGGGCACGGTCGGACACCATATATTTT	CAWSAPQGARSDTIYF
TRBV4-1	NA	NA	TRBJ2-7	TGCGCCAGCAGCCTTGTAGGAGGGCTGGGCTACGAGCAGTACTTC	CASSLVGGLGYEQYF
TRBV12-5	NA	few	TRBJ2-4	TGTGCTAGTGGTTTCGGCAGCACTAACATTCAGTACTTC	CASGFGSTNIQYF
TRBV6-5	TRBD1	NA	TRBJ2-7	TGTGCCAGCAGTGATCCGGGACAGGGTTTGTACGAGCAGTACTTC	CASSDPGQGLYEQYF
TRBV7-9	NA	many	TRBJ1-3	TGTGCCAGCGTCGGAAACACCATATATTTT	CASVGNTIYF
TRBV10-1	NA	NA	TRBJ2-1	TGCGCCAGCAGTGAGTCGGGGGGGACAGAGCAGTTCTTC	CASSESGGTEQFF
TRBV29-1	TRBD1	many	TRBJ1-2	TGCAGCGTGGCCGGGACAGGGAGCACTGGCTACACCTTC	CSVAGTGSTGYTF
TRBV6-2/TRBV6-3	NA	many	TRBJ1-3	TGTGCCAGCACCCTACGCGGCCTCTACTCTGGAAACACCATATATTTT	CASTLRGLYSGNTIYF
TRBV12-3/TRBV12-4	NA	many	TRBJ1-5	TGTGCCAGCAGTTTCTCCGGCGGCCAGCCCCAGCATTTT	CASSFSGGQPQHF
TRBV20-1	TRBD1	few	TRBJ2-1	TGCAGTGCTCGGACAGGGGGCCCCTACAATGAGCAGTTCTTC	CSARTGGPYNEQFF
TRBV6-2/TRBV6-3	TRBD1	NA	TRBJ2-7	TGTGCCAGCAGTTATATCAGGGGGTCGACAACGCGGCAGTACTTC	CASSYIRGSTTRQYF
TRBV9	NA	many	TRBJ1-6	TGTGCCAGCAGCCCCTCCGGGGGCTCCTATAATTCACCCCTCCACTTT	CASSPSGGSYNSPLHF
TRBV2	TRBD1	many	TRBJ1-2	TGTGCCAGCAGTGACTACGCGACAGGGACCGGCTACACCTTC	CASSDYATGTGYTF
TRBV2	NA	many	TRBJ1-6	TGTGCCAGCAGCCTGGGTACCCCCAATTCACCCCTCCACTTT	CASSLGTPNSPLHF
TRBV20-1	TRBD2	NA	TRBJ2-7	TGCAGTGCTAACCCCGGACTAGCGGGAGATCCCTACGAGCAGTACTTC	CSANPGLAGDPYEQYF
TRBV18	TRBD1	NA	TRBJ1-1	TGTGCCAGCTCACCACCGGGACAGATGAACACTGAAGCTTTCTTT	CASSPPGQMNTEAFF
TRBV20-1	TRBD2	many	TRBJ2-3	TGCAGTGCTAGAGATCATAGCGGGAGAGGGCCAGATACGCAGTATTTT	CSARDHSGRGPDTQYF
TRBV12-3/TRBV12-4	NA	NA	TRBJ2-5	TGTGCCAGCAGTTTAACGGGAAACCAAGAGACCCAGTACTTC	CASSLTGNQETQYF
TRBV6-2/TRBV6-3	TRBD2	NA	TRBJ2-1	TGTGCCAGCTCTAGGGAGGGTTACAATGAGCAGTTCTTC	CASSREGYNEQFF
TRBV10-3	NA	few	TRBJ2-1	TGTGCCATCAGTGAGGGGGGAAGGACCTACAATGAGCAGTTCTTC	CAISEGGRTYNEQFF
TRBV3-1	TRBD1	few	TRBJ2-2	TGTGCCAGCAGCTTTTCGGACAGGGACACCGGGGAGCTGTTTTTT	CASSFSDRDTGELFF
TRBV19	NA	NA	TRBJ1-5	TGTGCCAGTACGGATTGGGCCTCCAATCAGCCCCAGCATTTT	CASTDWASNQPQHF
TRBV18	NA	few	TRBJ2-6	TGTGCCAGCTCACCGGCCGGCAGGGTAAAGGCTGGGGCCAACGTCCTGACTTTC	CASSPAGRVKAGANVLTF
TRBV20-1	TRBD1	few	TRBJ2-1	TGCAGTGCTAGAGCTCCGCTCGGGACAGGGGCCTACAATGAGCAGTTCTTC	CSARAPLGTGAYNEQFF
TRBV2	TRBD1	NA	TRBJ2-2	TGTGCCAGCTCCGGGACAGGGACATCCGGGGAGCTGTTTTTT	CASSGTGTSGELFF
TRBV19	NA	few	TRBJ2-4	TGTGCCAGTAGTGTTGGCCTGCTAGCCAAAAACATTCAGTACTTC	CASSVGLLAKNIQYF
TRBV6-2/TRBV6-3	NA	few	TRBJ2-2	TGTGCCAGCAGTGGCCTCAACAGGGCCACCGGGGAGCTGTTTTTT	CASSGLNRATGELFF
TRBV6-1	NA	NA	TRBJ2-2	TGTGCCAGCAGTGAAGACGGCACCGGGGAGCTGTTTTTT	CASSEDGTGELFF
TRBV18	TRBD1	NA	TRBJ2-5	TGTGCCAGCTCACCACCGGGGACAGGTCAAGAGACCCAGTACTTC	CASSPPGTGQETQYF
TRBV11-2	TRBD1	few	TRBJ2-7	TGTGCCAGCACCATTAGTCCCAGGGGGAGGCAGTACTTC	CASTISPRGRQYF
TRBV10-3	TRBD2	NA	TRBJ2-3	TGTGCCATTTCCGGGACTAGTGTTGGCACAGATACGCAGTATTTT	CAISGTSVGTDTQYF
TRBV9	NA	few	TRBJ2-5	TGTGCCAGCAGCGGGGGGCAGGGTCGAGAGACCCAGTACTTC	CASSGGQGRETQYF
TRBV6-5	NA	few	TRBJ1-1	TGTGCCAGCAGCTCGCCGTGGGGGCGCGGCACTGAAGCTTTCTTT	CASSSPWGRGTEAFF
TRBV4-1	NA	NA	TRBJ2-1	TGCGCCAGCAGCCAAGGGCTAGCGCGGGATGGAAAGTACAATGAGCAGTTCTTC	CASSQGLARDGKYNEQFF
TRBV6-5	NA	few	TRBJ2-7	TGTGCCAGCAGTCCTCAGGGGAGTACCTACGAGCAGTACTTC	CASSPQGSTYEQYF
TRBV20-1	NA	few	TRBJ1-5	TGCAGTGCTAGCCCGACCGGGGAGCCCCAGCATTTT	CSASPTGEPQHF
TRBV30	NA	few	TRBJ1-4	TGTGCCTGGACCAAAGACAGGAATGAAAAACTGTTTTTT	CAWTKDRNEKLFF
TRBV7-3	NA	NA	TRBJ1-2	TGTGCCAGCAGCTTATTACAGGGCGATGGCTACACCTTC	CASSLLQGDGYTF
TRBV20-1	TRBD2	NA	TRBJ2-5	TGCAGTTCCCGGGTTAGCGGGCCTCAAGAGACCCAGTACTTC	CSSRVSGPQETQYF
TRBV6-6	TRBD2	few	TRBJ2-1	TGTGCCAGCAGTTATGGACTAGCGGGAGGGATGGGCAATGAGCAGTTCTTC	CASSYGLAGGMGNEQFF
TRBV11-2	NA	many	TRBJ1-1	TGTGCCAGCAGCTTTCGGGGGGCGACTGAAGCTTTCTTT	CASSFRGATEAFF
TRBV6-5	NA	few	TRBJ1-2	TGTGCCAGCAGTTACTCGAATCGGGGGGCGGGCGGCTACACCTTC	CASSYSNRGAGGYTF
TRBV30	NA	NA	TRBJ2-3	TGTGCCTGGAGTGGGGTGCGGGACGGAGGCACAGATACGCAGTATTTT	CAWSGVRDGGTDTQYF
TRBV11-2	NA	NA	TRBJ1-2	TGTGCCAGCAGCTTAGGGAATTCCTATGGCTACACCTTC	CASSLGNSYGYTF
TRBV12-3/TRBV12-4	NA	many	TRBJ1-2	TGTGCCAGCAGTTCTAGGACGGGGAACTATGGCTACACCTTC	CASSSRTGNYGYTF
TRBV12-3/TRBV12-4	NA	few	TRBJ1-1	TGTGCCAGCAGTTTGTTGGGGGCTGGACGTACTGAAGCTTTCTTT	CASSLLGAGRTEAFF
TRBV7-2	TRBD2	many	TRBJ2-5	TGTGCCAGCAGCTTAGAGGGGCTAGCGGGGGGGCCTAGGGAGACCCAGTACTTC	CASSLEGLAGGPRETQYF
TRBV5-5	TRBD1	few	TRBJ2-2	TGTGCCAGCAGCTTGGGGACAGGGGTCACCGGGGAGCTGTTTTTT	CASSLGTGVTGELFF
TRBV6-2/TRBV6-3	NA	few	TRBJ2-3	TGTGCCAGCAGTTATGACCCCACAGATACGCAGTATTTT	CASSYDPTDTQYF
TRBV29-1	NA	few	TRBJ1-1	TGCAGCGTTGCCCACGGTTGGGGGATGGGGAACACTGAAGCTTTCTTT	CSVAHGWGMGNTEAFF
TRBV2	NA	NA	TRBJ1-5	TGTGCCAGCAGTAGGAAACCCGCGGGTCCCAGTCAGCCCCAGCATTTT	CASSRKPAGPSQPQHF
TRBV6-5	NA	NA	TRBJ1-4	TGTGCCAGCAGTTACTTTGTGGGTGAAAAACTGTTTTTT	CASSYFVGEKLFF
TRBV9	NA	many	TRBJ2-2	TGTGCCAGCAGACCGGGACAGAACACCGGGGAGCTGTTTTTT	CASRPGQNTGELFF
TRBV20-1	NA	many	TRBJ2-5	TGCAGCTCAACCAAGGGCCTAGGGCGGGATCAAGAGACCCAGTACTTC	CSSTKGLGRDQETQYF
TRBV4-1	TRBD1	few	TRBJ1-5	TGCGCCAGCAGCCAACGACAGGGCCCTCAGCCCCAGCATTTT	CASSQRQGPQPQHF
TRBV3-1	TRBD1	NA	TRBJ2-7	TGTGCCAGCAGCCATCGACAGGGTGGAACTGGGGAGCAGTACTTC	CASSHRQGGTGEQYF
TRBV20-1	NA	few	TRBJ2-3	TGCAGTGCTAGAGATTTTAAGGGGGGGCAGTCCACAGATACGCAGTATTTT	CSARDFKGGQSTDTQYF
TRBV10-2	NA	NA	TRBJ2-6	TGCGCCAGCAGTGAGTCTGGGCCTGGGGCCAACGTCCTGACTTTC	CASSESGPGANVLTF